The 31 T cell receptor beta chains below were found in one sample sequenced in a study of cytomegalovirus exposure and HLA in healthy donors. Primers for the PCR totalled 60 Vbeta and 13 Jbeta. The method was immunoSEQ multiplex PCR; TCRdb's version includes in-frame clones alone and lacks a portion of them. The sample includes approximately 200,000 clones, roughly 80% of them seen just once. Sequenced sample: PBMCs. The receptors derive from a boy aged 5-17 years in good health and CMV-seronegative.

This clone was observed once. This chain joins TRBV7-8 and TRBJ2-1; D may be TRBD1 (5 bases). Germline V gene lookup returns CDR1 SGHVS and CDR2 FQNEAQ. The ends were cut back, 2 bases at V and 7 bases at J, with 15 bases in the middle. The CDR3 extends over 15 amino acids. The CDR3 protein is CASSLPRDLWNEQFF. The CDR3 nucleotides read TGTGCCAGCAGCTTACCCAGGGATCTATGGAATGAGCAGTTCTTC.

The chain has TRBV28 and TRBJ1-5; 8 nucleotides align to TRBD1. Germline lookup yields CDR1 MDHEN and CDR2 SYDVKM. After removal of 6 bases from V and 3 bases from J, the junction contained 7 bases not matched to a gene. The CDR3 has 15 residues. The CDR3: CASSFRDRPNQPQHF. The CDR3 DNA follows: TGTGCCAGCAGCTTCCGGGACAGGCCCAATCAGCCCCAGCATTTT.

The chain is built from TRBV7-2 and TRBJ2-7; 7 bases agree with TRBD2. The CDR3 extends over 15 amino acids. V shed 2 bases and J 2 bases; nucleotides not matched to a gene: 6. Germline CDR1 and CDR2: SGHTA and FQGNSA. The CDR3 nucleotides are TGTGCCAGCAGCTTAACCCGGACTAGAACCTACGAGCAGTACTTC. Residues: CASSLTRTRTYEQYF.

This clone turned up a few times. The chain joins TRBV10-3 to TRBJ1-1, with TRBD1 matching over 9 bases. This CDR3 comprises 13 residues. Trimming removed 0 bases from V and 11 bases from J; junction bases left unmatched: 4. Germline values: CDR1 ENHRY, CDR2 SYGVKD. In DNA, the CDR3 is TGTGCCATCAGTGAGTCGATAGGGACAGGGGCTTTCTTT. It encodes CAISESIGTGAFF.

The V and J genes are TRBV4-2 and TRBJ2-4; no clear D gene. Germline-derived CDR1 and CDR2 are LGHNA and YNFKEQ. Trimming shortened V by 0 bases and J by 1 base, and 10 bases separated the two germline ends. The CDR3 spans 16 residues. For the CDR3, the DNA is TGTGCCAGCAGCCAAGAGGTTAGCTGGGCCAAAAACATTCAGTACTTC. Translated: CASSQEVSWAKNIQYF.

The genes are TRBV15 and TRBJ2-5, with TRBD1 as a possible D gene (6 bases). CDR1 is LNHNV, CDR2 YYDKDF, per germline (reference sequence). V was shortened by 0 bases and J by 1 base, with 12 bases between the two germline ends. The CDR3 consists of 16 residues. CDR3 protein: CATSREGAWGQETQYF. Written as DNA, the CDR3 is TGTGCCACCAGCAGAGAGGGGGCCTGGGGCCAAGAGACCCAGTACTTC.

The CDR3 loop is CASSYSATSTDTQYF. In nucleotides, the CDR3 is TGTGCCAGCAGTTACTCCGCAACTAGCACAGATACGCAGTATTTT. The chain employs TRBV6-6 and TRBJ2-3; no definite D call. The CDR3 totals 15 residues. V was shortened by 0 bases and J by 0 bases, with 7 bases between the two germline ends. CDR1 is MNHNY and CDR2 is SVGAGI in the germline V gene (reference sequence).

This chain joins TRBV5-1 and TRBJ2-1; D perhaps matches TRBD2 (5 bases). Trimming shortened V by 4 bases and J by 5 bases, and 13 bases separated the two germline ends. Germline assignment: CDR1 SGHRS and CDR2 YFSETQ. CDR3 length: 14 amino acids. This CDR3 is CASSPLDGNNEQFF. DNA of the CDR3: TGCGCCAGCAGCCCGTTGGACGGGAACAATGAGCAGTTCTTC.

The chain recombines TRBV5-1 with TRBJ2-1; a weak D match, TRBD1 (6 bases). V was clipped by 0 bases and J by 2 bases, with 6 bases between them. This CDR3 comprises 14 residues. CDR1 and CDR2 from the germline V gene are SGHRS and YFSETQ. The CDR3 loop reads CASSLDRAYNEQFF. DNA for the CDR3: TGCGCCAGCAGCTTGGACAGGGCCTACAATGAGCAGTTCTTC.

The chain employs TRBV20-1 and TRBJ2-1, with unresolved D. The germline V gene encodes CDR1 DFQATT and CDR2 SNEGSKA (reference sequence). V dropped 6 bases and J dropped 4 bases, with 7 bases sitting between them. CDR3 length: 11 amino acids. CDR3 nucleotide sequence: TGCAGTGCCTCGTTGTACAATGAGCAGTTCTTC. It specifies CSASLYNEQFF.

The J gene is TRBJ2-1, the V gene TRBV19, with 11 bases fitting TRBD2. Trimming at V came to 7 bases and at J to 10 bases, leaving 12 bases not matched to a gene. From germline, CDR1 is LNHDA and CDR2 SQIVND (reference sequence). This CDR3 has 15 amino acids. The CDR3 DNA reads TGTGCCAGTACCCCGGTAGCGGGAGGGCTAGGCGAGCAGTTCTTC. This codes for CASTPVAGGLGEQFF.

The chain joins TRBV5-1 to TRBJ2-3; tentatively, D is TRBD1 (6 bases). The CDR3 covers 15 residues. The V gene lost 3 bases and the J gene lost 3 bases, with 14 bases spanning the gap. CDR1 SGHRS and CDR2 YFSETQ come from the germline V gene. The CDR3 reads CASSSRTATTDTQYF. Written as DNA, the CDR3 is TGCGCCAGCAGCTCCCGGACAGCCACTACAGATACGCAGTATTTT.

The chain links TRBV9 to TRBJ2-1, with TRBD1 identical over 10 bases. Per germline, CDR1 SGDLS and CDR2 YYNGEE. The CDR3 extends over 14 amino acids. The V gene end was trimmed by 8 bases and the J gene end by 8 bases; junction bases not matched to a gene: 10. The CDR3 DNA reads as TGTGCCAGTTCCCAATCCGGGACAGGGGATGAGCAGTTCTTC. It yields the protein CASSQSGTGDEQFF.

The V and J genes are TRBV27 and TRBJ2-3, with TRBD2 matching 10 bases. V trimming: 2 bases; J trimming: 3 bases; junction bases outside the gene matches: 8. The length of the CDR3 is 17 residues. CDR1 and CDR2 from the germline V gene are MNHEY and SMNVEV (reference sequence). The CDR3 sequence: CASSLQSGRAGTDTQYF. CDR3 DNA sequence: TGTGCCAGCAGTTTACAAAGCGGGAGGGCCGGAACAGATACGCAGTATTTT.

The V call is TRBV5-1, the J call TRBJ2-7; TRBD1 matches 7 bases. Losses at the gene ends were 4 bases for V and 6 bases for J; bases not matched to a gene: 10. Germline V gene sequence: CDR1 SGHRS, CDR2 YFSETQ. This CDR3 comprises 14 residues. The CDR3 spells CASSPGSPGGEQYF. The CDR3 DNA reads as TGCGCCAGCAGCCCGGGGTCGCCAGGGGGCGAGCAGTACTTC. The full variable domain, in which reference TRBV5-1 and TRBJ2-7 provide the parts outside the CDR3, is KAGVTQTPRYLIKTRGQQVTLSCSPISGHRSVSWYQQTPGQGLQFLFEYFSETQRNKGNFPGRFSGRQFSNSRSEMNVSTLELGDSALYLCASSPGSPGGEQYFGPGTRLTVT.

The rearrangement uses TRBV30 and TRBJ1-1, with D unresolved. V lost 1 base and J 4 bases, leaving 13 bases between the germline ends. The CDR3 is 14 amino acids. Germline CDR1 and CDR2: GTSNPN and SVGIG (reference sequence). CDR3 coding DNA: TGTGCCTGGAGTGGAGGGATTTTTGGCACTGAAGCTTTCTTT. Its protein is CAWSGGIFGTEAFF.

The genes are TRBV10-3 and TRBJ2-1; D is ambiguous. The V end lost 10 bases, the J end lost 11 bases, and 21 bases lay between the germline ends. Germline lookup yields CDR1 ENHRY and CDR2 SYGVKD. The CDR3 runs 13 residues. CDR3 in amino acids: CATTEEPHLQQFF. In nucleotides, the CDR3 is TGTGCCACCACTGAGGAACCTCACTTGCAGCAGTTCTTC.

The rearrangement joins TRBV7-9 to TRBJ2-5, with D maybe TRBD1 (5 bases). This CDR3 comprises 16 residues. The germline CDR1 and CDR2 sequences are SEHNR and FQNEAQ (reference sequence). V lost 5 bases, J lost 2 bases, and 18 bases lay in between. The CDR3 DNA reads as TGTGCCAGCAGCCGCGACAGCATGCACTTGCAAGAGACCCAGTACTTC. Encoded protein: CASSRDSMHLQETQYF.

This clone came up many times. The CDR3 coding sequence is TGTGCCAGCAGTGAAGGGGAGCGGAATGAGCAGTTCTTC. Encoded protein: CASSEGERNEQFF. The chain joins TRBV6-1 to TRBJ2-1, with D perhaps matching TRBD2 (5 bases). The CDR3 length is 13 residues. Trimming cost V 1 base and J 7 bases, with 8 bases left between them. CDR1 and CDR2 from the germline V gene are MNHNS and SASEGT.

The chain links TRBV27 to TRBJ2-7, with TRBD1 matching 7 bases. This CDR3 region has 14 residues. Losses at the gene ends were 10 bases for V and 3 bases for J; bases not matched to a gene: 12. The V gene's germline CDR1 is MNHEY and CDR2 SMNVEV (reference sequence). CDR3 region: CATKQGQLVYEQYF. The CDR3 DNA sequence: TGTGCCACCAAACAGGGGCAATTAGTCTACGAGCAGTACTTC.

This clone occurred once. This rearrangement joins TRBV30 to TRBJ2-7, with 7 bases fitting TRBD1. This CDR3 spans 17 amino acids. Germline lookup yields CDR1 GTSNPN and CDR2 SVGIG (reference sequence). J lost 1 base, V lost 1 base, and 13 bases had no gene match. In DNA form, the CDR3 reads TGTGCCTGGAGTGGACCTAAGGGGGACAGTAAGTCCTACGAGCAGTACTTC. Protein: CAWSGPKGDSKSYEQYF.

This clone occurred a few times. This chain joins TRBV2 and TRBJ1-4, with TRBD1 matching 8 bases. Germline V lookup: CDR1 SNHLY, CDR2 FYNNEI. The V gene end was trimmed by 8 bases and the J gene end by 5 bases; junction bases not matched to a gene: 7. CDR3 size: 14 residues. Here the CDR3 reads CASGRTGRNEKLFF. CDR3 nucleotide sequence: TGTGCCAGCGGGCGGACAGGGCGAAATGAAAAACTGTTTTTT.

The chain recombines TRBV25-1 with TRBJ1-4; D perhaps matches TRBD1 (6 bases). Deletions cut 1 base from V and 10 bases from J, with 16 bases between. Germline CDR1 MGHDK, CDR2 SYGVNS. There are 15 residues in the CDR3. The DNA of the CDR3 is TGTGCCAGCAGTGAATGGGGGGGGCGCGAGTCAAAACTGTTTTTT. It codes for CASSEWGGRESKLFF.

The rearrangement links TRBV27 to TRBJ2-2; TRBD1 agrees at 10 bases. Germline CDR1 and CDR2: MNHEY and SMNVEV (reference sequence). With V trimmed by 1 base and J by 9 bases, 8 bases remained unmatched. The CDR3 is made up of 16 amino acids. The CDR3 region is CASSLLWTGGKRELFF. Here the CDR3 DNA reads TGTGCCAGCAGTTTATTGTGGACAGGGGGTAAGAGGGAGCTGTTTTTT.

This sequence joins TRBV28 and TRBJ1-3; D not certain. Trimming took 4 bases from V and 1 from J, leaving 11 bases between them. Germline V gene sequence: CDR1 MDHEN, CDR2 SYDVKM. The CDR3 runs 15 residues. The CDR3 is CASSSLGVSGNTIYF. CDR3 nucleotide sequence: TGTGCCAGCAGTTCGCTCGGGGTGTCTGGAAACACCATATATTTT.

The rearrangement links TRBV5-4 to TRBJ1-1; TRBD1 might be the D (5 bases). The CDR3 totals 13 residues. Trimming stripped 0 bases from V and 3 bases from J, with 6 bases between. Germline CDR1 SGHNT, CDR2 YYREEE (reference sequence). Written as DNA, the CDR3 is TGTGCCAGCAGCTTGGCGGGGGACACTGAAGCTTTCTTT. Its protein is CASSLAGDTEAFF.

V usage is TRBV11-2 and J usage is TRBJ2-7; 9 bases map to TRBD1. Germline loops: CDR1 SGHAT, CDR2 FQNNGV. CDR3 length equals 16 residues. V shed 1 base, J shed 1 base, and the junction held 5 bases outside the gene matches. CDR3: CASSLGRTGDSYEQYF. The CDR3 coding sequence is TGTGCCAGCAGCTTAGGCAGGACAGGGGATTCCTACGAGCAGTACTTC.

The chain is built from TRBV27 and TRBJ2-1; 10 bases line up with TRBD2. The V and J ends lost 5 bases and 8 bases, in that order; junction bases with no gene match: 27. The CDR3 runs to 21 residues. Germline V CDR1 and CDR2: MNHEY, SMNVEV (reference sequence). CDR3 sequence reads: CASSPMSRASGSRVQWDEQFF. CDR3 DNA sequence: TGTGCCAGCAGTCCGATGTCGAGGGCTAGCGGGAGCCGGGTACAATGGGATGAGCAGTTCTTC.

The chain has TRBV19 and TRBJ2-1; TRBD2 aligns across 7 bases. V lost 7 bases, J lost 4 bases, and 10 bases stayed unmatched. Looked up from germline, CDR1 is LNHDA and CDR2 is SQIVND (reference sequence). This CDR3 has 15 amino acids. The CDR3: CASNPAVAGYNEQFF. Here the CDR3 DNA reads TGTGCCAGTAATCCGGCGGTAGCGGGTTACAATGAGCAGTTCTTC.

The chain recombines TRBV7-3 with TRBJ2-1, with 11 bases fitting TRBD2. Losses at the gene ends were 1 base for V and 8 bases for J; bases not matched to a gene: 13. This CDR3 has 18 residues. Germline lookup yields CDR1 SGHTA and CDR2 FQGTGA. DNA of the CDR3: TGTGCCAGCAGCTTAAAACCGGCTAGCGGGAGGAGTTTCTATGAGCAGTTCTTC. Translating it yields CASSLKPASGRSFYEQFF.

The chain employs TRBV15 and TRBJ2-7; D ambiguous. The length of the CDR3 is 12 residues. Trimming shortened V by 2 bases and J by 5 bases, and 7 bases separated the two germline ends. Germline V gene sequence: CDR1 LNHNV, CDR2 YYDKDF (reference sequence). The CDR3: CATSRWPNEQYF. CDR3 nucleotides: TGTGCCACCAGCAGATGGCCCAACGAGCAGTACTTC.